This T cell receptor beta chain is from a study of naive and memory T cell subsets. The CDR3 extends over 14 amino acids. Germline CDR1 is KGHSH and CDR2 is LQKENI. V lost 1 base and J lost 7, with 13 bases in between. After the first PCR, alpha and beta chain libraries were processed separately. Two oligonucleotides, mixed equimolar, formed the beta constant-region primer covering TRBC1 and TRBC2. Each CDR3 protein gets one entry after TCRdb re-called the UMI-ligation and nested PCR reads with MiXCR. Of 140,000 to 150,000 distinct CDR3 sequences in the sample, about 15% were seen once. This clonotype was obtained from a human donor in good health. V is TRBV18 and J is TRBJ1-2; D gene unclear. The sequencing input was naive CD4+ T cells from blood. The CDR3 region has the DNA TGTGCCAGCTCACCACTTGGTCAAGCGGGTGGCTACACCTTC. This codes for CASSPLGQAGGYTF.